This T cell receptor (beta chain) originates from a study of T cell changes during pregnancy in multiple sclerosis. Germline loops: CDR1 LNHDA, CDR2 SQIVND (reference sequence). V shed 5 bases, J shed 0 bases, and the junction held 10 bases outside the gene matches. CDR3 length: 17 residues. TCRdb's copy holds only in-frame clones and misses some; the assay was immunoSEQ multiplex PCR. The sample includes 35,000 or so clones, around 93% of them seen just once. The receptor was derived from a female donor with multiple sclerosis, enrolled in a pregnancy study. This material consisted of CD4+ T cells from peripheral blood mononuclear cells, taken in the first trimester of pregnancy. The chain links TRBV19 to TRBJ2-3, with 8 bases matching TRBD1. CDR3 amino acids: CASSYGATGASTDTQYF. The DNA for the CDR3 is TGTGCCAGTAGTTACGGGGCGACAGGGGCTAGCACAGATACGCAGTATTTT.